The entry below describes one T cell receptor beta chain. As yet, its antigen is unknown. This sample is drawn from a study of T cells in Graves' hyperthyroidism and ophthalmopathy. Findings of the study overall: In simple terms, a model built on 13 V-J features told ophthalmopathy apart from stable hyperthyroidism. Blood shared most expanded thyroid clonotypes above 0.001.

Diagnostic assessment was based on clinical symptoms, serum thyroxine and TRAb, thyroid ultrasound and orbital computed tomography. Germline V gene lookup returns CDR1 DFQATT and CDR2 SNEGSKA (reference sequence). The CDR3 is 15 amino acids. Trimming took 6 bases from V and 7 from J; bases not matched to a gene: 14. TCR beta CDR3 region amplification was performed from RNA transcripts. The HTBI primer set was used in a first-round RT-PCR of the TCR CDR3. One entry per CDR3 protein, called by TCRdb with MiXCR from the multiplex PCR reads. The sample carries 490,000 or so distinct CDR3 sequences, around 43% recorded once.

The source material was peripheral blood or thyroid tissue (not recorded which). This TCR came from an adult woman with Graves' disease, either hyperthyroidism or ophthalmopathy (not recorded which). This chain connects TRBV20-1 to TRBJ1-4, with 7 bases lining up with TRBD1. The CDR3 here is CSAVHRGRGTEKLFF. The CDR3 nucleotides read TGCAGTGCGGTTCACAGGGGCCGGGGCACTGAAAAACTGTTTTTT.